This TCR beta chain was sequenced for a study of blood T cell repertoires in COVID-19. The wider study: PBMCs, B-cell-depleted T cells, or T cells provided the cDNA or gDNA that made up the material.

Data came from immunoSEQ multiplex PCR; TCRdb stores just in-frame clones and leaves some out. The data contain 150,000 to 200,000 clones, approximately 90% of them singletons. Germline V gene data show CDR1 as SGHTA and CDR2 as FQGNSA. The CDR3 has 12 residues. The germline V and J ends were trimmed by 4 bases and 5 bases, with 8 bases remaining between them. This sequence joins TRBV7-2 and TRBJ2-5; no definite D call. Sequencing input: peripheral blood. The source is a man between 18 and 35 years old who had recovered from COVID-19. As DNA, the CDR3 is TGTGCCAGCAGCTCCTCCCGGGAGACCCAGTACTTC. Translated, it gives CASSSSRETQYF.